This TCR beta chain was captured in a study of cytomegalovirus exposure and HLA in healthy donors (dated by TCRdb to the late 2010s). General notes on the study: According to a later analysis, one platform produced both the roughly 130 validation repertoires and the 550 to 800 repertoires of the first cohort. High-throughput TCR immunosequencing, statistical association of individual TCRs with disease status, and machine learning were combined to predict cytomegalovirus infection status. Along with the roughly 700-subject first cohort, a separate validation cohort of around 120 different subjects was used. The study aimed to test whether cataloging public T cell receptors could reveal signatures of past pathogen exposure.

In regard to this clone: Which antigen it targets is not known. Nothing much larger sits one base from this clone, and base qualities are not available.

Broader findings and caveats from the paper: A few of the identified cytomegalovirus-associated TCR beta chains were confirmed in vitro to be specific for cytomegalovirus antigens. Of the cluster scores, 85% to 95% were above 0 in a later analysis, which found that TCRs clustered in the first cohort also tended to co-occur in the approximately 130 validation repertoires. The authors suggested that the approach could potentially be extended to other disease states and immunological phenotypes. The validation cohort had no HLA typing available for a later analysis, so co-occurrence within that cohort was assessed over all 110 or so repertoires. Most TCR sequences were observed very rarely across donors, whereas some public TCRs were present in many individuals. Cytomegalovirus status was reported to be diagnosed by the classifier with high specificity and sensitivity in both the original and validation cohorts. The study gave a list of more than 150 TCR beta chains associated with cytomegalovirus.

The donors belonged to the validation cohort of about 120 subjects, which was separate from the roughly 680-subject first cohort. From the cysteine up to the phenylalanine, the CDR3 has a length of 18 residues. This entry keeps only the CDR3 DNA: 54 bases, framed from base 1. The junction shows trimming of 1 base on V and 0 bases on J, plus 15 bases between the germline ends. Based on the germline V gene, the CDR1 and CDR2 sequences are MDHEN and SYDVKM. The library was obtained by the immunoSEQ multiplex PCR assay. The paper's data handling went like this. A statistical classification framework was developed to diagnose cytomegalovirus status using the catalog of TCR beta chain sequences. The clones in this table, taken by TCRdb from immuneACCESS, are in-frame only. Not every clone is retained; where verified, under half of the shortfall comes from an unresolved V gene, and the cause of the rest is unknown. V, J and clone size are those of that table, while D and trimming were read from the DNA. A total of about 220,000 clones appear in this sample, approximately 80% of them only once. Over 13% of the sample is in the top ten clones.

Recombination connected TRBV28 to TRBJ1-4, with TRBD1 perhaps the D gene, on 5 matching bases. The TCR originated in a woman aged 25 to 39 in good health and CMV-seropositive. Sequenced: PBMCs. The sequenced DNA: TGTGCCAGCAGTTTATTTGACAGTCAGTTAGCAACTAATGAAAAACTGTTTTTT. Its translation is CASSLFDSQLATNEKLFF.